This T cell receptor (beta chain) comes out of a study of beta chain features in type 1 diabetes. Study as a whole: Age and gender were similar between patients and healthy donors, as were cell yields.

Sequenced material consisted of expressed TCRB transcripts (all of the isolated RNA was reverse transcribed). Sequencing was performed with immunoSEQ multiplex PCR; in TCRdb, only in-frame clones are kept and a portion is missing. The sample lists roughly 230,000 clones; over 8.5% were seen once. This clone was seen a few times. CDR3 length equals 16 residues. Germline V gene data show CDR1 as LNHNV and CDR2 as YYDKDF (reference sequence). Trimming removed 0 bases from V and 3 bases from J; junction bases left unmatched: 5. Sorting with CD45RO/CCR7/CD25/CD127/CD95/CD27 yielded naive, central memory, regulatory and stem-like memory CD4+ cells.

This clonotype originated in a woman under 30 in good health. The sequencing sample was made of naive CD4+ T cells from blood. The gene calls are TRBV15 and TRBJ2-7, with 10 bases lining up with TRBD1. The CDR3 loop is CATSRDGWDRGYEQYF. The CDR3 DNA reads TGTGCCACCAGCAGAGATGGGTGGGACAGGGGCTACGAGCAGTACTTC.